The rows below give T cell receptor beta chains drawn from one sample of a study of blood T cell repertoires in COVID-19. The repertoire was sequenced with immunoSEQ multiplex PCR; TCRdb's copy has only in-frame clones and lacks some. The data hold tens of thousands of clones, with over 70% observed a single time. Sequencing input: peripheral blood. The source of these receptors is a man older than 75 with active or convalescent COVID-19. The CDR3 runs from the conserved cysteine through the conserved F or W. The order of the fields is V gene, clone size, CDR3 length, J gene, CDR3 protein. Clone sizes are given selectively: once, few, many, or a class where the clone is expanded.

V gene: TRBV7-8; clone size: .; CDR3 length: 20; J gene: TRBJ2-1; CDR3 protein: CASSLKGGLAGGWSYNEQFF
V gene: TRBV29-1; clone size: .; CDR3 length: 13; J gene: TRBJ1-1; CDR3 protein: CSVRKGRVTEAFF
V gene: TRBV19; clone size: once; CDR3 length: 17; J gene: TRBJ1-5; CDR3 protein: CASSISATGGYDQPQHF
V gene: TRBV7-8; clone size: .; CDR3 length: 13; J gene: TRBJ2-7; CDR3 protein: CASTLQGTYEQYF
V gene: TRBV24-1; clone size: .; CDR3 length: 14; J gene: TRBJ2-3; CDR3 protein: CATSASTVPDTQYF
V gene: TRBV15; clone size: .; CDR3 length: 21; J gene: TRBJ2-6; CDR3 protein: CATSRGPGDKRESSGANVLTF
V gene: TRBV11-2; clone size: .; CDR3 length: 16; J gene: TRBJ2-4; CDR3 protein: CASSLLGTSGENIQYF
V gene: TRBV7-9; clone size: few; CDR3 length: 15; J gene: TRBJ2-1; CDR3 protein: CASSPPGGSYNEQFF
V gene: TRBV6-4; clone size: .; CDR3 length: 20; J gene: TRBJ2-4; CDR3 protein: CASSDSIAASGSRAKNIQYF
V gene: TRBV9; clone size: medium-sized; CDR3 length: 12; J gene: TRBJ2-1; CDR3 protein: CASGLGGDEQFF
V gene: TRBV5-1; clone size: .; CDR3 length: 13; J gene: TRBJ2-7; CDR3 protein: CASSGQGLHEQYF
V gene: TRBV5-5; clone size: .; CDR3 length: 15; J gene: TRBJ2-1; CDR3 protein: CASSLAVSSYNEQFF
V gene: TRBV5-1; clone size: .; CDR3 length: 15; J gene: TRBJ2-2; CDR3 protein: CASSPDAGRTGELFF
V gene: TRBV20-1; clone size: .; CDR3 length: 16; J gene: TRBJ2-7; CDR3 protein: CSASVAGGRSIGEQYF
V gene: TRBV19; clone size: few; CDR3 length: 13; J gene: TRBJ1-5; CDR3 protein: CASGQGRDQPQHF
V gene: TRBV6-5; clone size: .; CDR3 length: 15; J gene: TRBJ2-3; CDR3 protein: CASSSERGNTDTQYF
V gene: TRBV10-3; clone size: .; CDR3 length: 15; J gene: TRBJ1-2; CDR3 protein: CAISESEQGANGYTF
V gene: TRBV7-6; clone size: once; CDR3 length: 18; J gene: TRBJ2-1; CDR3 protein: CASSLGGGASGHVNEQFF
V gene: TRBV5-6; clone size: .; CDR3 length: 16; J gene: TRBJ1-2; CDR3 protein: CASSPNTGGRLYGYTF
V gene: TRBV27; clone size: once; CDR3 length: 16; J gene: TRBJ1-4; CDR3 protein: CASSLLGRPTNEKLFF
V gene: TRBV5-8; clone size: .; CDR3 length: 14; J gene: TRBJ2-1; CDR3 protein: CASSLEQGSNEQFF
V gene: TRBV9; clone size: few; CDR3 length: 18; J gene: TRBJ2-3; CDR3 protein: CASSVDWGSGGFTDTQYF
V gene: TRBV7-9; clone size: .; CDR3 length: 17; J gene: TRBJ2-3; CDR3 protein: CASSLGLAGIFTDTQYF
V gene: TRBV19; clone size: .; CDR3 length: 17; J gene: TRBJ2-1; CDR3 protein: CASSIPRGAGSRNEQFF
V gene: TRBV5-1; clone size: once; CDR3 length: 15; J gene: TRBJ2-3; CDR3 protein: CASSLRPDSTDTQYF
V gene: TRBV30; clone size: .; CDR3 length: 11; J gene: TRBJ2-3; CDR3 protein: CAWTGADTQYF
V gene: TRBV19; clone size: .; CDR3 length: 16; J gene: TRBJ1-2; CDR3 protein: CASSIEGQLHVYGYTF
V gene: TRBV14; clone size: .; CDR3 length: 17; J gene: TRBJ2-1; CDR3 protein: CASSPREGRSSYNEQFF
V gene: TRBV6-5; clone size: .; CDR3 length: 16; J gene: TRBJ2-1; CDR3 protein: CASSFQGTGVLDEQFF
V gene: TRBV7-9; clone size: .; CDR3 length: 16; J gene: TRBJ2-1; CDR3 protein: CASSSNSGSSYNEQFF
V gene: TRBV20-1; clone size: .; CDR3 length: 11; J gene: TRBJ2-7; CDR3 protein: CSAGGPGLQYF
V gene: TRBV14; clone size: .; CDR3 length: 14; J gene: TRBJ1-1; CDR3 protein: CASSQVVRQGQAFF
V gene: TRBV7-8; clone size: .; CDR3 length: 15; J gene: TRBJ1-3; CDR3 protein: CASSLFTQLGNTIYF
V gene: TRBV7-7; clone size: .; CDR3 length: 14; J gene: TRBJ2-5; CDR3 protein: CASSPRGFGETQYF
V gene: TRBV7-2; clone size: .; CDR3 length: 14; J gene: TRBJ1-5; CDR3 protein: CASSPRGSNQPQHF
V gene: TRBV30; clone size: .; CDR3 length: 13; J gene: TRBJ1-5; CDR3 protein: CAWTQQGNQPQHF
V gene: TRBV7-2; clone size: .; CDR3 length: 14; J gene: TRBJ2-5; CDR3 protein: CASSKTSGQETQYF
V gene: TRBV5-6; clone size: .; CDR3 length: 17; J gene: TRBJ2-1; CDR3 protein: CASSLAPGGVAYNEQFF
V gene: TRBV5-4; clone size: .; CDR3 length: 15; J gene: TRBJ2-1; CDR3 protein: CASSSIAGGENEQFF
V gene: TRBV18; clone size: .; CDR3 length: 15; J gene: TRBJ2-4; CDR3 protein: CASSPTRQGGNIQYF
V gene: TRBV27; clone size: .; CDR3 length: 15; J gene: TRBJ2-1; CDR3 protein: CASSLLAGAGNEQFF
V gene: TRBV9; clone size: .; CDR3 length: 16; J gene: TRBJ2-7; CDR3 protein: CASSARPGLAVYEQYF
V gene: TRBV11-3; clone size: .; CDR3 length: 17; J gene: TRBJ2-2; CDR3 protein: CASSLAVWGQNTGELFF
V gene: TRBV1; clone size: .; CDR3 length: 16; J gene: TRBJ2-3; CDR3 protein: CTSSLFATSITDTQYF
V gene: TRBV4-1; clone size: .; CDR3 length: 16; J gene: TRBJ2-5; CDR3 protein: CASSQTGTGGTKTQYF
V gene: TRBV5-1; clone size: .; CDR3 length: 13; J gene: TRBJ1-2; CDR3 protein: CASSPHRGDGYTF
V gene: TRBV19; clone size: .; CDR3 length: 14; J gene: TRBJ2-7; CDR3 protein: CASSISGQGYEQYF
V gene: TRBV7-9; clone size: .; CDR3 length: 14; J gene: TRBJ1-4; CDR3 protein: CASRQGQGDEKLFF
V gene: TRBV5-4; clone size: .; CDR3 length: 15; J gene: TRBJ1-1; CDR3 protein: CASSFSQGIDTEAFF